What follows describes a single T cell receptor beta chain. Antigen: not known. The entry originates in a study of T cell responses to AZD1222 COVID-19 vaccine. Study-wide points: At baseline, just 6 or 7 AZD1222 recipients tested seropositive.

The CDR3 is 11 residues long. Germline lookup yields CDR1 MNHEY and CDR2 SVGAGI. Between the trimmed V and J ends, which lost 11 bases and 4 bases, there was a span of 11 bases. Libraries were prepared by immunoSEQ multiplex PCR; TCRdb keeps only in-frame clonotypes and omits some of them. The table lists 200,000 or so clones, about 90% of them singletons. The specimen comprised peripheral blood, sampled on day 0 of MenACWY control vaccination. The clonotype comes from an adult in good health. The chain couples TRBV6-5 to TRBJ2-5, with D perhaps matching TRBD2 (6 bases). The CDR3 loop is CAGGKGETQYF. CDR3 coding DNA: TGTGCCGGGGGGAAGGGAGAGACCCAGTACTTC.